This T cell receptor beta chain was recorded in a study of blood T cell repertoires in COVID-19. This clone was seen just once. CDR1 and CDR2 from the germline V gene are SGHAT and FQNNGV. Trimming took 6 bases from V and 4 from J, leaving 22 bases between them. The CDR3 runs 16 residues. Clones were read by immunoSEQ multiplex PCR, and TCRdb kept only the in-frame ones, dropping some. The sample comprises 200,000 to 250,000 clones, 87% of which are singletons, and roughly a tenth rests with the top ten. V usage is TRBV11-2 and J usage is TRBJ2-7; tentatively, D is TRBD1 (7 bases). The sequencing sample was made of PBMCs or T cells enriched from blood (not recorded which). This TCR was recovered from a man younger than 40 who had recovered from COVID-19. Here the CDR3 DNA reads TGTGCCAGCAGGTCATTGGGGGGACAGCATAATTACGAGCAGTACTTC. Protein sequence: CASRSLGGQHNYEQYF.